Below, 7 T cell receptor beta chains from the same sample are listed, as sequenced in a study of T cells after yellow fever vaccination. TCRdb independently ran MiXCR on the 5' RACE reads; one entry per CDR3 protein. The data show fewer than 400,000 distinct CDR3 sequences, approximately 11% seen once. Sequences were derived from CD4+ T cells sorted from PBMCs, sampled 45 days after the yellow fever booster vaccination. These receptors all stem from a man between 18 and 29 years old who received the YFV17D yellow fever vaccine.

The chain carries TRBV7-2 and TRBJ2-7; D is unclear. Germline V gives CDR1 SGHTA, CDR2 FQGNSA. With 5 bases removed from V and 4 bases from J, the gap between germline ends came to 12 bases. This CDR3 comprises 13 residues. CDR3 sequence: CASSLDPNYEQYV. CDR3 sequence (DNA): TGTGCCAGCAGCCTGGACCCCAATTACGAGCAGTACGTC.

This sequence joins TRBV18 and TRBJ2-1; D tentatively reads TRBD1 or TRBD2 (5 bases each). With 4 bases removed from V and 0 bases from J, the gap between germline ends came to 10 bases. The CDR3 has 15 amino acids. CDR1 KGHSH and CDR2 LQKENI come from the germline V gene. In DNA form, the CDR3 reads TGTGCCAGCTCACGACCAGGGAGCTCCTACAATGAGCAGTTCTTC. It encodes CASSRPGSSYNEQFF.

This clonotype was detected many times. The chain has TRBV9 and TRBJ2-3, with unresolved D. The CDR3 extends over 15 amino acids. V was pared by 0 bases and J by 2 bases, with 10 bases between. Germline V CDR1 and CDR2: SGDLS, YYNGEE. The CDR3 loop is CASSVGGRITDTQYF. In DNA, the CDR3 is TGTGCCAGCAGCGTAGGGGGTAGAATCACAGATACGCAGTATTTT.

The rearrangement links TRBV20-1 to TRBJ2-3; D is uncertain. This CDR3 has 12 amino acids. V was shortened by 7 bases and J by 2 bases, with 10 bases between the two germline ends. In germline, CDR1 is DFQATT, CDR2 SNEGSKA (reference sequence). CDR3 DNA: TGCAGTGATAGGCCAGACACAGATACGCAGTATTTT. It codes for CSDRPDTDTQYF.

This clonotype was seen a handful of times. The V gene is TRBV7-8, the J gene TRBJ1-4; D not resolved. This CDR3 is 14 amino acids long. CDR1 and CDR2 from the germline V gene are SGHVS and FQNEAQ. V shed 3 bases and J shed 0 bases, with 5 bases lying between them. The CDR3 is CASSLVPTNEKLFF. The CDR3 DNA reads as TGTGCCAGCAGCTTGGTCCCAACTAATGAAAAACTGTTTTTT.

The CDR3 loop is CASSVATRQGNEQFF. CDR3 in DNA: TGTGCCAGCAGCGTAGCTACTAGACAGGGGAATGAGCAGTTCTTC. V and J are TRBV9 and TRBJ2-1, with 8 bases matching TRBD1. The length of the CDR3 is 15 residues. In germline, CDR1 is SGDLS, CDR2 YYNGEE. V lost 0 bases and J lost 7; bases outside the gene matches: 6.

CDR3 in DNA: TGTGCCAGCAGTTACGTCGACAGGGAGGAGGAAAAACTGTTTTTT. Protein product: CASSYVDREEEKLFF. The chain carries TRBV6-5 and TRBJ1-4; 7 bases line up with TRBD1. Germline CDR1 MNHEY, CDR2 SVGAGI. The CDR3 loop spans 15 amino acids. V shed 2 bases and J 8 bases; nucleotides not matched to a gene: 8.